The 18 T cell receptor beta chains below all came from one sample that was sequenced in a study of identical twins. TCRdb reprocessed the 5' RACE reads with MiXCR, giving one entry per CDR3 protein. The data contain over 250,000 distinct CDR3 sequences, around 9.7% of them singletons. These same data were also listed under a study on yellow fever vaccine responses in identical twins.

Material: CD8+ T cells sorted from blood. Receptors were obtained from a woman aged 18-29 years in good health.

This sequence joins TRBV7-3 and TRBJ2-7; 9 bases are a match to TRBD1. Per germline, CDR1 SGHTA and CDR2 FQGTGA. With 5 bases clipped from V and 5 bases from J, the junction kept 10 bases outside the gene matches. The CDR3 consists of 15 residues. CDR3 DNA: TGTGCCAGCAGCCAAGCACAAACAGGGGGCCACGAGCAGTACTTC. Translating gives CASSQAQTGGHEQYF.

The CDR3 is CASSVGSGGGLKNIQYF. The CDR3 DNA reads as TGTGCCAGCAGCGTAGGAAGCGGCGGAGGCCTCAAAAACATTCAGTACTTC. This chain uses TRBV9 with TRBJ2-4, with D possibly TRBD2 on 5 matching bases. V lost 0 bases to trimming and J lost 3 bases, with 16 bases between them. CDR3 length equals 17 residues. CDR1 SGDLS and CDR2 YYNGEE come from the germline V gene.

In its sample, this clonotype was seen many times. The chain employs TRBV10-3 and TRBJ2-5, with D tentatively TRBD2 (5 bases). The CDR3 has 12 residues. CDR1 and CDR2 (germline): ENHRY, SYGVKD. V lost 8 bases and J lost 4, with 11 bases in between. This CDR3 is CAIGNGVETQYF. The CDR3 bases are TGTGCCATCGGGAACGGGGTAGAGACCCAGTACTTC.

The sample holds many counts of this clonotype. The chain recombines TRBV10-3 with TRBJ2-3; 7 bases map to TRBD2. V gave up 6 bases and J gave up 0 bases; unmatched junction bases: 12. There are 17 residues in the CDR3. Germline CDR1 and CDR2: ENHRY and SYGVKD. The CDR3, as DNA: TGTGCCATCAGAGTTAGATCTAGCGGAGCCAGCACAGATACGCAGTATTTT. Its protein product is CAIRVRSSGASTDTQYF.

About this clonotype itself: This is likely a read error, given that the CDR3 carries no conserved phenylalanine or tryptophan at its end. The chain combines TRBV3-1 with TRBJ2-5; D possibly matches TRBD1 or TRBD2 (6 bases each). This CDR3 contains 16 residues. The V and J ends lost 7 bases and 4 bases respectively, with 22 bases between them. The germline V gene has CDR1 LGHDT and CDR2 YNNKEL (reference sequence). CDR3 DNA: TGTGCCAGCACCCCTTTCGTGGGGGGCCGGGGAGAGACCCAGTACTCC. Residues: CASTPFVGGRGETQYS.

The chain recombines TRBV2 with TRBJ2-7, with D perhaps assigned TRBD1 or TRBD2 (5 bases each). Germline CDR1 and CDR2: SNHLY and FYNNEI. The CDR3 has 12 residues. Trimming took off 8 bases at V and 3 bases at J, with 11 bases between the two ends. The CDR3 DNA follows: TGTGCCAGCTTGGGACGGGGCTACGAGCAGTACTTC. It translates to CASLGRGYEQYF. The complete variable domain, with remaining parts taken from reference TRBV2 and TRBJ2-7, reads EPEVTQTPSHQVTQMGQEVILRCVPISNHLYFYWYRQILGQKVEFLVSFYNNEISEKSEIFDDQFSVERPDGSNFTLKIRSTKLEDSAMYFCASLGRGYEQYFGPGTRLTVT.

This clonotype was detected only a few times. This chain uses TRBV6-1 with TRBJ1-6, with D uncertain. Trimming stripped 8 bases from V and 0 bases from J, with 8 bases between. The CDR3 is 14 amino acids. Germline CDR1 is MNHNS and CDR2 is SASEGT. The CDR3, as DNA: TGTGCCAGCGAACGGAGCTCCTATAATTCACCCCTCCACTTT. Translating it yields CASERSSYNSPLHF.

This clonotype has a count of ten or more. The V and J genes are TRBV5-1 and TRBJ2-7; 9 bases are shared with TRBD1. CDR1 and CDR2 (germline): SGHRS, YFSETQ. The V segment lost 4 bases and the J segment 4 bases; nucleotides outside the gene matches: 6. The length of the CDR3 is 14 residues. Written as DNA, the CDR3 is TGCGCCAGCAGCATCGGGACAGGGAGTTACGAGCAGTACTTC. As protein: CASSIGTGSYEQYF.

The genes are TRBV28 and TRBJ2-3, with 8 bases aligning to TRBD1. From germline, CDR1 is MDHEN and CDR2 SYDVKM. Unmatched junction bases numbered 9, after V lost 4 bases and J lost 0 bases. This CDR3 is built from 17 residues. The DNA of the CDR3 is TGTGCCAGCAGTTCCCGGTGGACAGGGTCTAGCACAGATACGCAGTATTTT. Its protein is CASSSRWTGSSTDTQYF.

A few counts support this clonotype. The chain carries TRBV4-3 and TRBJ1-1; 7 bases fit TRBD1. The CDR3 length is 15 residues. V was pared by 4 bases and J by 1 base, with 6 bases of the junction left unmatched. Germline values: CDR1 LGHNA, CDR2 YSLEER. The CDR3 DNA reads TGCGCCAGCAGCCTAAACAGGGGAGGGAACACTGAAGCTTTCTTT. This encodes CASSLNRGGNTEAFF.

This clonotype was picked up many times. This rearrangement joins TRBV7-8 to TRBJ2-1, with TRBD1 identical over 11 bases. The CDR3 is made up of 17 amino acids. Germline CDR1 SGHVS, CDR2 FQNEAQ. After removal of 3 bases from V and 4 bases from J, the junction contained 8 bases not matched to a gene. CDR3 protein: CASSLLSGTGGYNEQFF. In DNA form, the CDR3 reads TGTGCCAGCAGCTTGCTTTCCGGGACAGGGGGGTACAATGAGCAGTTCTTC.

This clonotype was picked up a small number of times. The chain carries TRBV4-3 and TRBJ2-1, with 10 bases matching TRBD2. Germline CDR1 is LGHNA and CDR2 is YSLEER. There are 18 residues in the CDR3. Trimming cost V 0 bases and J 4 bases; bases outside gene matches: 9. The CDR3 sequence: CASSQDRGGSGRYNEQFF. The CDR3, as DNA: TGCGCCAGCAGCCAAGATAGGGGGGGTAGCGGGAGGTACAATGAGCAGTTCTTC.

J is TRBJ2-2 and V is TRBV5-4; D gene unclear. The V and J ends lost 4 bases and 6 bases respectively, with 16 bases between them. The V gene's germline CDR1 is SGHNT and CDR2 YYREEE (reference sequence). This CDR3 comprises 15 residues. The CDR3 is CASSHQGSGPGELFF. In DNA form, the CDR3 reads TGTGCCAGCAGCCATCAAGGTTCGGGTCCCGGGGAGCTGTTTTTT.

Only a few counts were recorded for this clonotype. This chain uses TRBV9 with TRBJ2-7; 9 nucleotides line up with TRBD1. The CDR3 consists of 15 residues. Germline V CDR1 and CDR2: SGDLS, YYNGEE. The ends lost 3 bases at V and 2 bases at J; junction bases unmatched: 6. The CDR3 region is CASSGPGQGPYEQYF. CDR3 sequence (DNA): TGTGCCAGCAGCGGACCGGGACAGGGCCCCTACGAGCAGTACTTC.

This clonotype showed up many times. The chain has TRBV11-1 and TRBJ2-3, with D possibly being TRBD2 (6 bases). The germline V and J ends were trimmed by 5 bases and 2 bases, with 23 bases remaining between them. CDR1 SGHAT and CDR2 FQDESV come from the germline V gene (reference sequence). The CDR3 extends over 18 amino acids. CDR3 sequence (DNA): TGTGCCAGCAGCCCACGAGCCGCCCCTCGGGAGTACACAGATACGCAGTATTTT. This translates into CASSPRAAPREYTDTQYF.

This clonotype was recorded a few times. The chain uses TRBV29-1 and TRBJ1-1; D is unclear. The germline V gene encodes CDR1 SQVTM and CDR2 ANQGSEA. V lost 1 base and J 6 bases, leaving 9 bases between the germline ends. The CDR3 loop spans 12 amino acids. The CDR3 sequence: CSVEAEWAEAFF. The CDR3 DNA follows: TGCAGCGTTGAAGCAGAATGGGCTGAAGCTTTCTTT.

This clonotype has only a few counts. The chain has TRBV12-3 or TRBV12-4 and TRBJ1-1; D gene uncertain. The CDR3 spans 15 residues. V shed 5 bases and J shed 1 base, with 14 bases lying between them. CDR3 coding DNA: TGTGCCAGCAGTCCCACCCGACTATGGAACACTGAAGCTTTCTTT. Residues: CASSPTRLWNTEAFF.

This clonotype was seen only a few times. This chain links TRBV20-1 with TRBJ2-7; 14 bases are a match to TRBD2. Germline CDR1 and CDR2: DFQATT and SNEGSKA (reference sequence). The CDR3 length is 15 residues. Trimming took 6 bases from V and 4 from J; bases not matched to a gene: 8. CDR3 sequence: CSAHPGTSGGYEQYF. The CDR3 nucleotides read TGCAGTGCCCATCCCGGGACTAGCGGGGGTTACGAGCAGTACTTC.